Shown below are 15 T cell receptor beta chains from a single sample sequenced in a study of breast tumors, draining lymph nodes, adjacent tissues. Breast cancer patients provided tissue from their axillary draining lymph nodes. One entry per CDR3 protein results from TCRdb running MiXCR on the multiplex PCR reads. This table has about 150,000 distinct CDR3 sequences, about 30% appearing once. The specimen was axillary lymph node tissue. These receptor sequences come from a female donor with breast cancer. Some clones in this sample may be carry-over from other donors' samples.

At least ten counts were recorded for this clonotype. This chain connects TRBV28 to TRBJ1-2; TRBD1 matches 8 bases. Losses at the gene ends were 3 bases for V and 4 bases for J; bases not matched to a gene: 7. Germline CDR1 and CDR2: MDHEN and SYDVKM. This CDR3 is built from 15 residues. The CDR3 spells CASSFRSGQGYGYTF. The CDR3 nucleotides read TGTGCCAGCAGTTTCAGATCCGGACAGGGCTATGGCTACACCTTC.

This clonotype was seen more than once but under ten times. The junction departs from the called germline gene at one end, perhaps through a read error. The chain has TRBV20-1 and TRBJ1-2; D possibly corresponds to TRBD1 (5 bases). Germline lookup yields CDR1 DFQATT and CDR2 SNEGSKA (reference sequence). The CDR3 consists of 12 residues. CDR3: CSAGRQNYGSPF. The CDR3 coding sequence is TGCAGTGCTGGGAGACAGAACTATGGCTCCCCCTTC.

For this clonotype: The junction departs from germline at one end; a sequencing error may be responsible. V and J are TRBV6-5 and TRBJ1-5; D is unclear. The germline CDR1 and CDR2 sequences are MNHEY and SVGAGI. CDR3 length: 13 residues. The CDR3 nucleotides are TGTGCCAGCAGTCACTCTTCGAATCAGCCCCAGCATTTT. The encoded protein is CASSHSSNQPQHF.

This clonotype showed up many times. The chain links TRBV7-8 to TRBJ2-1; TRBD2 matches at 9 bases. Germline V gene data show CDR1 as SGHVS and CDR2 as FQNEAQ. Losses at the gene ends were 0 bases for V and 4 bases for J; bases not matched to a gene: 7. This CDR3 is built from 17 residues. CDR3 in DNA: TGTGCCAGCAGCTTAGCGCAACAGCGGGGGGTTTACAATGAGCAGTTCTTC. This gives the protein CASSLAQQRGVYNEQFF.

This clonotype has a count of ten or more. V gene TRBV6-5 combines with J gene TRBJ1-2; D remains ambiguous. This CDR3 spans 14 amino acids. V shed 6 bases and J shed 7 bases, with 18 bases lying between them. CDR1 is MNHEY, CDR2 SVGAGI, per germline. The CDR3 DNA sequence: TGTGCCAGCAGGGAAGCCTTGGAAGGTCGTGGCTACACCTTC. Protein: CASREALEGRGYTF.

The rearrangement uses TRBV9 and TRBJ2-3; no definite D call. From germline, CDR1 is SGDLS and CDR2 YYNGEE. Trimming took off 2 bases at V and 1 base at J, with 8 bases between the two ends. The CDR3 consists of 14 residues. CDR3 residues: CASSVHRGTDTQYF. CDR3 nucleotide sequence: TGTGCCAGCAGCGTCCACCGCGGCACAGATACGCAGTATTTT.

This clonotype was counted many times. The chain employs TRBV6-1 and TRBJ2-3; 7 nucleotides line up with TRBD2. Unmatched junction bases numbered 5, after V lost 2 bases and J lost 3 bases. Germline-derived CDR1 and CDR2 are MNHNS and SASEGT. The CDR3 is 15 amino acids. The CDR3: CASSETVAGTDTQYF. In DNA, the CDR3 is TGTGCCAGCAGTGAAACAGTAGCGGGTACAGATACGCAGTATTTT.

This clonotype was recorded at least ten times. The V gene is TRBV18, the J gene TRBJ2-6; D remains unclear. V lost 0 bases and J lost 1, with 4 bases in between. This CDR3 contains 15 residues. Germline CDR1 KGHSH, CDR2 LQKENI. The CDR3 region is CASSPPYSGANVLTF. The CDR3 region has the DNA TGTGCCAGCTCACCACCATATTCTGGGGCCAACGTCCTGACTTTC.

The rearrangement uses TRBV11-2 and TRBJ1-1; D call uncertain. V was trimmed by 1 base and J by 1 base, leaving 7 bases between them. Germline V gives CDR1 SGHAT, CDR2 FQNNGV. This CDR3 comprises 14 residues. CDR3 DNA sequence: TGTGCCAGCAGCTTAGGACGCACGAACACTGAAGCTTTCTTT. Residues: CASSLGRTNTEAFF.

Of note for this clonotype: A clone one base away is much larger, so this may be a read error. The chain has TRBV6-2 or TRBV6-3 and TRBJ2-7, with D unclear. V was pared by 6 bases and J by 3 bases, with 6 bases between. The CDR3 is 11 residues long. From germline, CDR1 is MNHEY and CDR2 SVGEGT. This CDR3 is CASRHNYEQYV. The CDR3 DNA reads TGTGCCAGCAGGCACAACTACGAGCAGTACGTC.

Ten or more counts support this clonotype. The CDR3 loop reads CASRPAGGRVSEFF. CDR3 nucleotides: TGTGCCAGCAGGCCAGCGGGGGGGCGGGTTAGTGAGTTCTTC. This chain connects TRBV12-3 or TRBV12-4 to TRBJ2-1; 10 positions agree with TRBD2. V shed 6 bases, J shed 14 bases, and the junction held 13 bases outside the gene matches. The CDR3 extends over 14 amino acids.

This clonotype was observed many times. The chain recombines TRBV25-1 with TRBJ1-5; 8 positions agree with TRBD1. CDR1 is MGHDK, CDR2 SYGVNS, per germline. This CDR3 comprises 15 residues. The trim removed 4 bases at V and 3 bases at J, leaving 5 bases unmatched. The chain's CDR3 is CASSGQGPYNQPQHF. CDR3 DNA: TGTGCCAGCAGTGGACAGGGGCCCTACAATCAGCCCCAGCATTTT.

This clonotype was recorded at least ten times. The chain combines TRBV19 with TRBJ1-2; D is perhaps TRBD1 (5 bases). The CDR3 consists of 15 residues. The V end was cut by 3 bases, the J end by 7 bases, with 18 bases between. The germline gives CDR1 LNHDA, CDR2 SQIVND (reference sequence). For the CDR3, the DNA is TGTGCCAGTAGTATCCAGGGATCTCGGGAAGGTGGCTACACCTTC. It encodes CASSIQGSREGGYTF.

The chain joins TRBV7-2 to TRBJ2-5; D may be TRBD1 (6 bases). V lost 4 bases and J 10 bases, leaving 13 bases between the germline ends. The germline V gene has CDR1 SGHTA and CDR2 FQGNSA. This CDR3 region has 12 residues. The CDR3 loop reads CASSSPQGSQYF. CDR3 bases: TGTGCCAGCAGCTCGCCCCAGGGGAGCCAGTACTTC.

This clonotype was recorded at least ten times. The rearrangement joins TRBV6-6 to TRBJ2-7; D is uncertain. Deletions cut 7 bases from V and 5 bases from J, with 21 bases between. Germline CDR1 reads MNHNY; CDR2 reads SVGAGI (reference sequence). The CDR3 runs 15 residues. CDR3 region: CASTGVPRSPDEQYF. CDR3 nucleotides: TGTGCCAGCACGGGTGTCCCTCGGTCCCCTGACGAGCAGTACTTC.